Each of the 18 T cell receptor beta chains below was sequenced from the same sample in a study of T-cell memory formation after mild COVID-19. Each CDR3 protein is one row after TCRdb ran MiXCR on the 5' RACE reads. This repertoire shows around 150,000 distinct CDR3 sequences, roughly a third found once; its top ten account for 12%. Sequencing was performed on PBMCs or a T cell subset sorted from them (not recorded which). These receptors came from an adult woman who had mild COVID-19 (a few samples of this study predate the infection). Cell type and time point are not known.

This clonotype was seen a few times. The chain combines TRBV4-2 with TRBJ2-2; 7 bases map to TRBD1. CDR3 size: 15 residues. J was trimmed by 5 bases and V by 1 base; bases with no gene match: 4. The germline V gene encodes CDR1 LGHNA and CDR2 YNFKEQ. The CDR3 DNA reads TGTGCCAGCAGCCAAGTACCCAGGGGGACCGGGGAGCTGTTTTTT. This codes for CASSQVPRGTGELFF.

This rearrangement joins TRBV12-3 or TRBV12-4 to TRBJ2-7; D is tentatively TRBD1 or TRBD2 (5 bases each). This CDR3 has 14 amino acids. Trimming stripped 2 bases from V and 4 bases from J, with 12 bases between. CDR3 in DNA: TGTGCCAGCAGTTTAAGGGAGAGGGGATACGAGCAGTACTTC. Protein sequence: CASSLRERGYEQYF.

The V call is TRBV12-3 or TRBV12-4, the J call TRBJ2-1; the D gene could be TRBD1 or TRBD2 (6 bases each). The ends were cut back, 6 bases at V and 8 bases at J, with 17 bases in the middle. The length of the CDR3 is 14 residues. DNA for the CDR3: TGTGCCAGCAGCCGAGTGGGGGGCGCGGATGAGCAGTTCTTC. Residues: CASSRVGGADEQFF.

The chain carries TRBV4-1 and TRBJ1-1; D gene unclear. V lost 1 base and J lost 4, with 16 bases in between. The CDR3 spans 16 residues. CDR1 and CDR2 from the germline V gene are MGHRA and YSYEKL. CDR3 loop: CASSQVSPNRVTEAFF. CDR3 nucleotide sequence: TGCGCCAGCAGCCAAGTTAGCCCAAACAGAGTCACTGAAGCTTTCTTT.

The V call is TRBV2, the J call TRBJ2-6; D may be TRBD2 (5 bases). The CDR3 covers 19 residues. V was clipped by 8 bases and J by 0 bases, with 23 bases between them. CDR1 and CDR2 from the germline V gene are SNHLY and FYNNEI. The CDR3 DNA is TGTGCCAGCGGCTCGGCCCCGGGCAGCGGAAACTCTGGGGCCAACGTCCTGACTTTC. This sequence encodes CASGSAPGSGNSGANVLTF.

The V gene is TRBV29-1, the J gene TRBJ1-2; weak D call: TRBD1 (6 bases). V gave up 5 bases and J gave up 2 bases, with 12 bases separating them. The CDR3 length is 13 residues. In germline, CDR1 is SQVTM, CDR2 ANQGSEA. The CDR3 DNA sequence: TGCAGCGTTACGGCAGGGGTGAACTATGGCTACACCTTC. This encodes CSVTAGVNYGYTF.

V and J are TRBV25-1 and TRBJ2-6; 7 bases fit TRBD1. This CDR3 comprises 15 residues. CDR1 and CDR2 from the germline V gene are MGHDK and SYGVNS. V lost 4 bases to trimming and J lost 4 bases; unmatched junction nucleotides: 4. Written as DNA, the CDR3 is TGTGCCAGCAGTGTTACAGGGGCGGGGGCCAACGTCCTGACTTTC. Its protein product is CASSVTGAGANVLTF. The full variable domain, rest sourced from reference TRBV25-1 and TRBJ2-6, is EADIYQTPRYLVIGTGKKITLECSQTMGHDKMYWYQQDPGMELHLIHYSYGVNSTEKGDLSSESTVSRIRTEHFPLTLESARPSHTSQYLCASSVTGAGANVLTFGAGSRLTVL.

This clonotype turned up a few times. This chain uses TRBV5-1 with TRBJ1-5, with D possibly TRBD1 on 5 matching bases. CDR1 is SGHRS and CDR2 is YFSETQ in the germline V gene. The CDR3 is 14 amino acids. The V end lost 0 bases, the J end lost 4 bases, and 8 bases lay between the germline ends. The CDR3 DNA reads TGCGCCAGCAGCTTGGCGGGGGAAAATCAGCCCCAGCATTTT. This gives the protein CASSLAGENQPQHF. The full variable domain, rest sourced from reference TRBV5-1 and TRBJ1-5, is KAGVTQTPRYLIKTRGQQVTLSCSPISGHRSVSWYQQTPGQGLQFLFEYFSETQRNKGNFPGRFSGRQFSNSRSEMNVSTLELGDSALYLCASSLAGENQPQHFGDGTRLSIL.

The chain is built from TRBV20-1 and TRBJ2-1, with 7 bases aligning to TRBD2. Germline V gene sequence: CDR1 DFQATT, CDR2 SNEGSKA (reference sequence). Unmatched junction bases numbered 13, after V lost 0 bases and J lost 8 bases. The CDR3 has 16 residues. The CDR3 reads CSARDPAGVFAHEQFF. The DNA of the CDR3 is TGCAGTGCTAGAGATCCCGCGGGAGTGTTCGCTCATGAGCAGTTCTTC.

This clonotype was picked up a small number of times. The rearrangement joins TRBV5-5 to TRBJ2-7, with D hard to call. The V end was cut by 3 bases, the J end by 2 bases, with 6 bases between. This CDR3 spans 12 amino acids. CDR1 and CDR2 (germline): SGHKS, YYEKEE (reference sequence). CDR3 bases: TGTGCCAGCAGCTCCATAGCCTACGAGCAGTACTTC. The encoded protein is CASSSIAYEQYF.

The chain employs TRBV20-1 and TRBJ2-3; 10 positions match TRBD1. V was clipped by 2 bases and J by 3 bases; unmatched bases: 5. Germline CDR1 reads DFQATT; CDR2 reads SNEGSKA (reference sequence). The CDR3 consists of 15 residues. CDR3 sequence (DNA): TGCAGTGCTAGATCACGGACAGGGGGAACAGATACGCAGTATTTT. Residues: CSARSRTGGTDTQYF.

The chain couples TRBV6-5 to TRBJ1-2; D is ambiguous. CDR1 and CDR2 (germline): MNHEY, SVGAGI. The CDR3 spans 14 residues. V dropped 0 bases and J dropped 4 bases, with 9 bases sitting between them. The CDR3 bases are TGTGCCAGCAGTTACTCTGGGAACGGCTATGGCTACACCTTC. Translation: CASSYSGNGYGYTF.

This chain links TRBV6-5 with TRBJ2-7; no firm D call. CDR1 MNHEY and CDR2 SVGAGI come from the germline V gene. Trimming took off 5 bases at V and 9 bases at J, with 8 bases between the two ends. CDR3 length: 10 amino acids. The CDR3 nucleotides are TGTGCCAGCAGTGTCAGTGGGCAGTACTTC. Amino acids: CASSVSGQYF.

There are a few counts of this clonotype. The chain employs TRBV7-2 and TRBJ2-5; TRBD1 might be the D (7 bases). The V and J ends lost 7 bases and 4 bases respectively, with 16 bases between them. The CDR3 is 14 residues long. Germline lookup yields CDR1 SGHTA and CDR2 FQGNSA. The CDR3 here is CASTAGGKGETQYF. CDR3 nucleotides: TGTGCCAGCACCGCAGGGGGGAAGGGAGAGACCCAGTACTTC.

This clonotype was picked up many times. The chain employs TRBV27 and TRBJ1-1, with TRBD1 as a possible D gene (5 bases). In germline, CDR1 is MNHEY, CDR2 SMNVEV (reference sequence). The CDR3 is 13 amino acids. With 3 bases removed from V and 2 bases from J, the gap between germline ends came to 7 bases. The CDR3 spells CASSFGANTEAFF. Written as DNA, the CDR3 is TGTGCCAGCAGTTTTGGGGCCAACACTGAAGCTTTCTTT.

The chain links TRBV4-1 to TRBJ1-2; no clear D. In germline, CDR1 is MGHRA, CDR2 YSYEKL. The CDR3 runs 15 residues. V was pared by 0 bases and J by 0 bases, with 8 bases between. The CDR3 nucleotides are TGCGCCAGCAGCCAAGATGTCAGCCCTAACTATGGCTACACCTTC. Amino acids: CASSQDVSPNYGYTF.

This clonotype was detected a few times. The V and J genes are TRBV27 and TRBJ1-2; TRBD1 might be the D (6 bases). Trimming removed 1 base at V and 3 bases at J, with 9 bases between. CDR1 is MNHEY and CDR2 is SMNVEV in the germline V gene (reference sequence). This CDR3 has 14 residues. As DNA, the CDR3 is TGTGCCAGCAGTTTATTGGCAGGGGACTATGGCTACACCTTC. It codes for CASSLLAGDYGYTF.

The chain joins TRBV5-1 to TRBJ1-1; TRBD1 aligns across 10 bases. Germline CDR1 SGHRS, CDR2 YFSETQ. Trimming took 0 bases from V and 6 from J; bases not matched to a gene: 8. This CDR3 is built from 16 residues. In nucleotides, the CDR3 is TGCGCCAGCAGCTTGGGGACCATCGGGACAGGGGCTGAAGCTTTCTTT. Its translation: CASSLGTIGTGAEAFF.